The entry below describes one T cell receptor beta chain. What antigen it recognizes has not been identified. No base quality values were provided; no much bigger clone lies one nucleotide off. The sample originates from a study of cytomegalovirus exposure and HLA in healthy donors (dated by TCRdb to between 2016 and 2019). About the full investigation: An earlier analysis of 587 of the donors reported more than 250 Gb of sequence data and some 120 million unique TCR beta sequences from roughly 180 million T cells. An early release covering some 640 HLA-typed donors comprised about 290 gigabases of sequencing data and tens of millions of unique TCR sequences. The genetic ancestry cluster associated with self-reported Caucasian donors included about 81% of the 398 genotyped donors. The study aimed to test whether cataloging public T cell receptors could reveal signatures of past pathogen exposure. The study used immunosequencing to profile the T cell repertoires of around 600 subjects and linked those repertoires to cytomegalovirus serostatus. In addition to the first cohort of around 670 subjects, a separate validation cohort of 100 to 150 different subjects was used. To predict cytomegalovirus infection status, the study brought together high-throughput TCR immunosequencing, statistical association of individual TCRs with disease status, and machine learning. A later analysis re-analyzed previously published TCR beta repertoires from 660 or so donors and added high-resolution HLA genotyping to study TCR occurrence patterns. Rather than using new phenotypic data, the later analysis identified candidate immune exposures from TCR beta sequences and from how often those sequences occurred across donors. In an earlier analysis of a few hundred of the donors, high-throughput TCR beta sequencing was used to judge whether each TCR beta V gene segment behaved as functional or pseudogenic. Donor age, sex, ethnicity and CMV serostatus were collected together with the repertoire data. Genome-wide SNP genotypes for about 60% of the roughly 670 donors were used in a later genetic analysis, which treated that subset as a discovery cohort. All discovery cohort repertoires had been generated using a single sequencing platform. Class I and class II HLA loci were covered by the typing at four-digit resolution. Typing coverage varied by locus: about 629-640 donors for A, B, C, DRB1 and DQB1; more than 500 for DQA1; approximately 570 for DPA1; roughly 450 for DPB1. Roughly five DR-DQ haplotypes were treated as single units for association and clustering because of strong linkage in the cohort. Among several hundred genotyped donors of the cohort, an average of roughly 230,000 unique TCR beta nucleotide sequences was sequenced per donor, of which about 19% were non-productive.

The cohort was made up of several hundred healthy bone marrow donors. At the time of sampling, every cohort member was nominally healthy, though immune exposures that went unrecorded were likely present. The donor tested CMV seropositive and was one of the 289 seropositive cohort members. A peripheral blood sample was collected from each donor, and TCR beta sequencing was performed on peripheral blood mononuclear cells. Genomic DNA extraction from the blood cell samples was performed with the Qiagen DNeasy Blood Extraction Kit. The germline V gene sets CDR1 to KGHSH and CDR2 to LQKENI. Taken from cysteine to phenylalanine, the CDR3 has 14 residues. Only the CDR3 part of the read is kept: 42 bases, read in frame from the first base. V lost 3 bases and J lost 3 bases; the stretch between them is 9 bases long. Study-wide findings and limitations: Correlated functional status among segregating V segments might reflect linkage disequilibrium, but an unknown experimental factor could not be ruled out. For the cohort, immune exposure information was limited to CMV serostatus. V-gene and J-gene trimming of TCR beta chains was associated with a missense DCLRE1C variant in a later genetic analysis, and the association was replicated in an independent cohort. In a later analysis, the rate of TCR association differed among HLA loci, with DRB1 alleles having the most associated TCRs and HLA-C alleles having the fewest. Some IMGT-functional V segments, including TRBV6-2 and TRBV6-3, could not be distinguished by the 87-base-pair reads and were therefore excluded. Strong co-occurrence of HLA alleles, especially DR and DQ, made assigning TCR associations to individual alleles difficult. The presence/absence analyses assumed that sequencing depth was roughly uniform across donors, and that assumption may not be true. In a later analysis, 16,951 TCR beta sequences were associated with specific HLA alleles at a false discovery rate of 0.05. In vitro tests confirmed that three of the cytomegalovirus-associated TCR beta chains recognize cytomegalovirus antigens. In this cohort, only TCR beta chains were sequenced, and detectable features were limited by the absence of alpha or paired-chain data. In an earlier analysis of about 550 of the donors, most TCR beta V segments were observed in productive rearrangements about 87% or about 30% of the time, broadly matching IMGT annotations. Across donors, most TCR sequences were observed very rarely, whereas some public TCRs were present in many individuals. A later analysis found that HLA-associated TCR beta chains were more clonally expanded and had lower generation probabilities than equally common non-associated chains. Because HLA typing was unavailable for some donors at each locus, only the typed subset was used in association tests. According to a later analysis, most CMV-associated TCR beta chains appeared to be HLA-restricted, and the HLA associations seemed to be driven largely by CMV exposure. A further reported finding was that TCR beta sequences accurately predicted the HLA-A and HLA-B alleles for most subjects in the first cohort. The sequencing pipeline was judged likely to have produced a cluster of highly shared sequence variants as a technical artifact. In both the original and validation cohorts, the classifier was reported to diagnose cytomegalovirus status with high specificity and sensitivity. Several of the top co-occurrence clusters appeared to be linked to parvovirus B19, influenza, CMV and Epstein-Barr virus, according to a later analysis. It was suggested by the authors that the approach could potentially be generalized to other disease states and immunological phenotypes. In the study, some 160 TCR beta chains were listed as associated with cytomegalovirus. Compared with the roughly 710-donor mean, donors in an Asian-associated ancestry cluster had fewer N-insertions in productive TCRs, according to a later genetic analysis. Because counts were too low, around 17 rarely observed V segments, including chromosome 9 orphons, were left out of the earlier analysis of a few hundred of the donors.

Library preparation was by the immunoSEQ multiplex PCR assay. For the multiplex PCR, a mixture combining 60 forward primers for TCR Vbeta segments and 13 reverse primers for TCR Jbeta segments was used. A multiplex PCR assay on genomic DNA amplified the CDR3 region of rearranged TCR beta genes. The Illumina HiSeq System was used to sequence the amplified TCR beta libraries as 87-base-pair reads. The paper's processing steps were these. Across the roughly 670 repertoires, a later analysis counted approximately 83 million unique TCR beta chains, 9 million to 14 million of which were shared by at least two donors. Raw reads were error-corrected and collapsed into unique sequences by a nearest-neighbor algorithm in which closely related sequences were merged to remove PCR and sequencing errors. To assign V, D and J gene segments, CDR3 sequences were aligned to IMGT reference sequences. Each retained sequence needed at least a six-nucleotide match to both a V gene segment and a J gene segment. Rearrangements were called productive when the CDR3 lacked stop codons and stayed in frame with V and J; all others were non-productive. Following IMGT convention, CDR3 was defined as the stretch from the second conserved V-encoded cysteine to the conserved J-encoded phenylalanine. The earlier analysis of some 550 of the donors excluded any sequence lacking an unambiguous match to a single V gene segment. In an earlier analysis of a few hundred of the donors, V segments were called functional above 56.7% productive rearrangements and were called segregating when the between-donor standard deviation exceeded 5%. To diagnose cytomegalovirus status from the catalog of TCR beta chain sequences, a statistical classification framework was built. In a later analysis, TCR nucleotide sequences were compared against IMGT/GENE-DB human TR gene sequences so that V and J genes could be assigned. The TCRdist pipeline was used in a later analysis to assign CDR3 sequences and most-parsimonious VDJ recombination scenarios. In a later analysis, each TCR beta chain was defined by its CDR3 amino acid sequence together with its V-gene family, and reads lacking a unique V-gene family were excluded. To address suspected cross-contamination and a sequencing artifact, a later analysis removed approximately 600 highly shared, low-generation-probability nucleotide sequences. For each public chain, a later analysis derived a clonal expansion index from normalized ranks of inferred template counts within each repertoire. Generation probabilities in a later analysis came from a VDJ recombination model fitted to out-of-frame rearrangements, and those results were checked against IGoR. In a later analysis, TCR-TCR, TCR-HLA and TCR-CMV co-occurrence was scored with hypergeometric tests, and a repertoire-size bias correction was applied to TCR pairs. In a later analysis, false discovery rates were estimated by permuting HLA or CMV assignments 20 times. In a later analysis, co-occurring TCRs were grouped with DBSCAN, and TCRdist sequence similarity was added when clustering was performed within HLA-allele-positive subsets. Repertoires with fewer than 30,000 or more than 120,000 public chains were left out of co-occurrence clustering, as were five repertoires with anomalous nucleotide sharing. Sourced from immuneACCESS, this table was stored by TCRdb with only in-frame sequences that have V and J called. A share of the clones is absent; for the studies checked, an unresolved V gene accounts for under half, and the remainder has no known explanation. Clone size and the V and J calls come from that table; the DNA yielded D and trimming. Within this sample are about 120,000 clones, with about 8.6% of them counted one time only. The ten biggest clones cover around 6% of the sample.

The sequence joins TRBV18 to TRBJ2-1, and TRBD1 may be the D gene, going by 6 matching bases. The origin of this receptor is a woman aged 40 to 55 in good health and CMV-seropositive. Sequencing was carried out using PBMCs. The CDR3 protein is CASSPWTDYNEQFF. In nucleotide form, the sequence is TGTGCCAGCTCACCTTGGACAGACTACAATGAGCAGTTCTTC.